The next 3 T cell receptor beta chains were all read from a single sample in a study of T cell responses to AZD1222 COVID-19 vaccine. TCRdb keeps only in-frame clones here, not all; method: immunoSEQ multiplex PCR. The data contain tens of thousands of clones, roughly 90% of them singletons. Sequencing was performed on peripheral blood, taken on day 0 of AZD1222 vaccination. These receptors were collected from an adult in good health.

The chain is built from TRBV28 and TRBJ1-2; D remains ambiguous. CDR1 and CDR2 (germline): MDHEN, SYDVKM. This CDR3 comprises 17 residues. V was cut by 1 base and J by 3 bases, with 18 bases left in between. Here the CDR3 reads CASSLLPDYSGDYGYTF. The CDR3 DNA follows: TGTGCCAGCAGTTTATTACCAGACTATTCGGGAGACTATGGCTACACCTTC.

In regard to this clone: This CDR3 is also generated by other DNA sequences in the sample. CDR3 coding DNA: TGTGCCAGCTCACCACCGGGACTACAAGAGACCCAGTACTTC. Amino acids: CASSPPGLQETQYF. The V gene is TRBV18, the J gene TRBJ2-5; 7 bases line up with TRBD2. Germline loops: CDR1 KGHSH, CDR2 LQKENI. The CDR3 runs to 14 residues. V gave up 0 bases and J gave up 2 bases; unmatched junction bases: 0.

The chain has TRBV6-5 and TRBJ1-2; TRBD1 agrees at 8 bases. This CDR3 has 14 residues. CDR1 is MNHEY and CDR2 is SVGAGI in the germline V gene. The trim removed 1 base at V and 7 bases at J, leaving 5 bases unmatched. The CDR3 sequence: CASSYLETGVGYTF. The CDR3 nucleotides are TGTGCCAGCAGTTACTTGGAGACAGGGGTTGGCTACACCTTC.